One sample yielded the 19 T cell receptor beta chains listed below, sequenced in a study of T cell changes during pregnancy in multiple sclerosis. Profiling relied on immunoSEQ multiplex PCR, and the TCRdb table lists in-frame clones only, not all of them. The table records around 26,000 clones, approximately 91% of them present only once. The source material was CD4+ T cells from peripheral blood mononuclear cells, sampled in the first trimester of pregnancy. These receptors were obtained from a female donor in good health, enrolled as a control in a pregnancy study.

This chain uses TRBV29-1 with TRBJ1-2; 7 positions match TRBD1. J lost 7 bases, V lost 1 base, and 6 bases had no gene match. CDR1 and CDR2 (germline): SQVTM, ANQGSEA. The CDR3 contains 13 residues. This CDR3 reads CSVEVRQGSGYTF. The CDR3 coding sequence is TGCAGCGTTGAAGTTAGACAGGGATCTGGCTACACCTTC.

The chain couples TRBV2 to TRBJ2-1; 7 bases align to TRBD2. The CDR3 extends over 14 amino acids. Germline loops: CDR1 SNHLY, CDR2 FYNNEI. V was clipped by 7 bases and J by 6 bases; unmatched bases: 9. For the CDR3, the DNA is TGTGCCAGCAACCCTAATGGGGGGGGCAATGAGCAGTTCTTC. Translating gives CASNPNGGGNEQFF.

The rearrangement uses TRBV10-2 and TRBJ2-4; the D gene is possibly TRBD2 (7 bases). With 0 bases removed from V and 10 bases from J, the gap between germline ends came to 13 bases. Germline loops: CDR1 WSHSY, CDR2 SAAADI. The CDR3 is 14 residues long. The CDR3: CASSESGGPRIQYF. The CDR3, as DNA: TGCGCCAGCAGTGAGTCCGGGGGGCCACGGATTCAGTACTTC.

The chain recombines TRBV28 with TRBJ1-4, with 8 bases matching TRBD1. With 4 bases clipped from V and 6 bases from J, the junction kept 7 bases outside the gene matches. From germline, CDR1 is MDHEN and CDR2 SYDVKM. The length of the CDR3 is 15 residues. Here the CDR3 DNA reads TGTGCCAGCAGTTCGCCAGGGACAGGTTATGAAAAACTGTTTTTT. It specifies CASSSPGTGYEKLFF.

The chain links TRBV6-1 to TRBJ1-2; no reliable D call. The CDR3 has 15 residues. Trimming removed 7 bases from V and 5 bases from J, with 20 bases in between. Germline CDR1 MNHNS, CDR2 SASEGT. The CDR3 sequence is CASNPQEVLPYGYTF. The CDR3 bases are TGTGCCAGCAACCCCCAGGAGGTTCTCCCTTATGGCTACACCTTC.

This clone was observed a single time. The chain couples TRBV28 to TRBJ1-4; TRBD1 matches at 9 bases. Looked up from germline, CDR1 is MDHEN and CDR2 is SYDVKM. Unmatched junction bases numbered 3, after V lost 2 bases and J lost 5 bases. The length of the CDR3 is 15 residues. In nucleotides, the CDR3 is TGTGCCAGCAGTTTAGGGGACAGGGCAAATGAAAAACTGTTTTTT. Encoded protein: CASSLGDRANEKLFF.

The chain carries TRBV4-2 and TRBJ2-5; 11 nucleotides align to TRBD2. The ends lost 0 bases at V and 2 bases at J; junction bases unmatched: 5. Germline V gives CDR1 LGHNA, CDR2 YNFKEQ. This CDR3 is 17 amino acids long. DNA of the CDR3: TGTGCCAGCAGCCAAGATTTAGCGGGAGGGCCACAAGAGACCCAGTACTTC. It specifies CASSQDLAGGPQETQYF.

The chain combines TRBV2 with TRBJ2-7, with 7 bases lining up with TRBD2. CDR3 length equals 16 residues. Germline V gives CDR1 SNHLY, CDR2 FYNNEI. V lost 7 bases, J lost 3 bases, and 15 bases stayed unmatched. The DNA for the CDR3 is TGTGCCAGCATCGAAGGGAAGACTAGCACTCGCTACGAGCAGTACTTC. Its protein product is CASIEGKTSTRYEQYF.

J is TRBJ2-1 and V is TRBV14; TRBD2 agrees at 9 bases. CDR3 length: 16 residues. With 2 bases clipped from V and 6 bases from J, the junction kept 8 bases outside the gene matches. Per germline, CDR1 SGHDN and CDR2 FVKESK. CDR3 in DNA: TGTGCCAGCAGCCAAAACCCGGGACTAGCCTTCAATGAGCAGTTCTTC. Its translation is CASSQNPGLAFNEQFF.

J is TRBJ1-4 and V is TRBV11-2; 7 nucleotides agree with TRBD1. The CDR3 contains 15 residues. Losses at the gene ends were 4 bases for V and 7 bases for J; bases not matched to a gene: 9. Per germline, CDR1 SGHAT and CDR2 FQNNGV. Here the CDR3 reads CASSSLQGRGEKLFF. CDR3 DNA sequence: TGTGCCAGCAGCTCTCTACAGGGGAGAGGTGAAAAACTGTTTTTT.

J is TRBJ1-2 and V is TRBV28, with 9 bases matching TRBD1. With 4 bases clipped from V and 8 bases from J, the junction kept 8 bases outside the gene matches. Per the germline V gene, CDR1 is MDHEN and CDR2 is SYDVKM. This CDR3 has 14 residues. Here the CDR3 reads CASSSPGQGSGYTF. Written as DNA, the CDR3 is TGTGCCAGCAGTTCTCCGGGACAGGGCAGCGGCTACACCTTC.

This rearrangement joins TRBV7-2 to TRBJ2-1; D gene ambiguous. Germline CDR1 is SGHTA and CDR2 is FQGNSA. V lost 5 bases and J 9 bases, leaving 11 bases between the germline ends. The CDR3 loop spans 12 amino acids. The CDR3 DNA sequence: TGTGCCAGCAGCCCCCGGGTGGGTGAGCAGTTCTTC. Translating gives CASSPRVGEQFF.

The genes are TRBV10-1 and TRBJ2-3, with TRBD2 matching 9 bases. With V trimmed by 3 bases and J by 1 base, 2 bases remained unmatched. The length of the CDR3 is 15 residues. Germline CDR1 reads WNHNN; CDR2 reads SYGVQD (reference sequence). The CDR3 reads CASSESSGGTDTQYF. DNA for the CDR3: TGCGCCAGCAGTGAATCTAGCGGGGGCACAGATACGCAGTATTTT.

This sequence joins TRBV7-3 and TRBJ2-1; the match to TRBD2 covers 7 bases. CDR1 SGHTA and CDR2 FQGTGA come from the germline V gene. The CDR3 consists of 16 residues. The trim removed 1 base at V and 4 bases at J, leaving 7 bases unmatched. CDR3 nucleotides: TGTGCCAGCAGCTTAAGGGGTACTAGCGATTACAATGAGCAGTTCTTC. It codes for CASSLRGTSDYNEQFF.

This chain links TRBV7-3 with TRBJ2-5; a weak D match, TRBD2 (6 bases). The germline CDR1 and CDR2 sequences are SGHTA and FQGTGA. The germline V and J ends were trimmed by 1 base and 7 bases, with 19 bases remaining between them. The CDR3 contains 16 residues. In nucleotides, the CDR3 is TGTGCCAGCAGCTTAAGTATAGGGCGGGGCGTTGGGACCCAGTACTTC. Translated: CASSLSIGRGVGTQYF.

A single count supports this clone. The rearrangement links TRBV7-6 to TRBJ2-1, with 11 bases that match TRBD2. The V gene end was trimmed by 4 bases and the J gene end by 6 bases; junction bases not matched to a gene: 8. Germline V gene sequence: CDR1 SGHVS, CDR2 FNYEAQ. This CDR3 contains 16 residues. CDR3 sequence: CASSSVAGGPINEQFF. Here the CDR3 DNA reads TGTGCCAGCAGCTCCGTAGCGGGGGGGCCTATCAATGAGCAGTTCTTC.

The V call is TRBV18, the J call TRBJ1-1; tentative D call: TRBD1 (5 bases). The CDR3 contains 14 residues. Trimming stripped 6 bases from V and 5 bases from J, with 16 bases between. CDR1 and CDR2 (germline): KGHSH, LQKENI. The CDR3 region has the DNA TGTGCCAGCTCGGAACAGGCAGACCTAACTGAAGCTTTCTTT. Its protein product is CASSEQADLTEAFF.

V is TRBV18 and J is TRBJ2-1; 10 nucleotides agree with TRBD2. CDR3 size: 15 residues. Germline loops: CDR1 KGHSH, CDR2 LQKENI. With 6 bases clipped from V and 9 bases from J, the junction kept 11 bases outside the gene matches. Here the CDR3 reads CASSELAGESGEQFF. The CDR3 region has the DNA TGTGCCAGCTCGGAGCTAGCGGGAGAGTCAGGTGAGCAGTTCTTC. The full variable domain, completed using reference TRBV18 and TRBJ2-1, is NAGVMQNPRHLVRRRGQEARLRCSPMKGHSHVYWYRQLPEEGLKFMVYLQKENIIDESGMPKERFSAEFPKEGPSILRIQQVVRGDSAAYFCASSELAGESGEQFFGPGTRLTVL.

This chain links TRBV6-5 with TRBJ1-2, with TRBD1 identical over 8 bases. J was trimmed by 4 bases and V by 4 bases; bases with no gene match: 5. The CDR3 length is 14 residues. Germline assignment: CDR1 MNHEY and CDR2 SVGAGI. CDR3 DNA: TGTGCCAGCAGTTCACCGGGACAGGTCTATGGCTACACCTTC. Residues: CASSSPGQVYGYTF.